Presented here are 17 T cell receptor beta chains from one specimen sequenced in a study of cytomegalovirus exposure and HLA in healthy donors. Researchers ran the PCR with 60 Vbeta and 13 Jbeta primers. Clones were read by immunoSEQ multiplex PCR, and TCRdb kept only the in-frame ones, dropping some. Seen in this sample are approximately 30,000 clones; the ten most common clones hold less than 2%. The sample consisted of PBMCs. These receptor sequences come from a woman aged 40 to 50 in good health and CMV-seropositive.

The gene calls are TRBV30 and TRBJ1-6; 7 positions match TRBD1. CDR3 size: 13 residues. V lost 3 bases, J lost 10 bases, and 6 bases stayed unmatched. Germline-derived CDR1 and CDR2 are GTSNPN and SVGIG (reference sequence). CDR3 coding DNA: TGTGCCTGGAGAGAGGGGGCCCGGTCACCCCTCCACTTT. Translation: CAWREGARSPLHF.

The chain employs TRBV7-3 and TRBJ1-1; possible D gene TRBD1, 6 bases. The ends were cut back, 5 bases at V and 1 base at J, with 8 bases in the middle. Germline V gene data show CDR1 as SGHTA and CDR2 as FQGTGA. The CDR3 contains 13 residues. In nucleotides, the CDR3 is TGTGCCAGCAGCCGGGACAAGAACACTGAAGCTTTCTTT. Translated: CASSRDKNTEAFF. The full variable domain, rest sourced from reference TRBV7-3 and TRBJ1-1, is GAGVSQTPSNKVTEKGKYVELRCDPISGHTALYWYRQSLGQGPEFLIYFQGTGAADDSGLPNDRFFAVRPEGSVSTLKIQRTERGDSAVYLCASSRDKNTEAFFGQGTRLTVV.

The chain combines TRBV6-6 with TRBJ1-6; no clear D. Germline CDR1 MNHNY, CDR2 SVGAGI (reference sequence). The length of the CDR3 is 12 residues. V was pared by 5 bases and J by 9 bases, with 8 bases between. The DNA of the CDR3 is TGTGCCAGCAGTGCTTCAGGTTCACCCCTCCACTTT. It encodes CASSASGSPLHF.

The chain couples TRBV7-6 to TRBJ2-1; a possible D gene is TRBD2 (5 bases). CDR3 length: 14 residues. V shed 5 bases and J shed 7 bases, with 15 bases lying between them. CDR1 is SGHVS, CDR2 FNYEAQ, per germline. The CDR3 spells CASSRGSSVNEQFF. The CDR3, as DNA: TGTGCCAGCAGCCGAGGGTCTAGTGTTAATGAGCAGTTCTTC.

This sequence joins TRBV9 and TRBJ2-6; 7 bases match TRBD1. V lost 3 bases and J lost 1; bases outside the gene matches: 10. CDR1 and CDR2 from the germline V gene are SGDLS and YYNGEE. The CDR3 consists of 18 residues. CDR3 loop: CASSADLDRPSGANVLTF. For the CDR3, the DNA is TGTGCCAGCAGCGCAGACCTGGACAGGCCGTCTGGGGCCAACGTCCTGACTTTC.

The genes are TRBV7-9 and TRBJ2-3; no firm D call. This CDR3 is 13 amino acids long. Trimming removed 5 bases from V and 0 bases from J, with 6 bases in between. Germline V lookup: CDR1 SEHNR, CDR2 FQNEAQ (reference sequence). CDR3 coding DNA: TGTGCCAGCAGCCGGTTAAGCACAGATACGCAGTATTTT. This gives the protein CASSRLSTDTQYF.

The chain joins TRBV28 to TRBJ1-4, with a tentative D call TRBD1 (6 bases). CDR3 length: 13 amino acids. Trimming shortened V by 6 bases and J by 8 bases, and 13 bases separated the two germline ends. Germline V lookup: CDR1 MDHEN, CDR2 SYDVKM. The CDR3 sequence is CASREQGREKLFF. The CDR3 DNA reads TGTGCCAGCAGAGAACAGGGTCGGGAAAAACTGTTTTTT.

This sequence joins TRBV5-8 and TRBJ2-6, with D perhaps matching TRBD2 (5 bases). The CDR3 covers 16 residues. V was trimmed by 4 bases and J by 4 bases, leaving 15 bases between them. Germline V gene data show CDR1 as SGHTS and CDR2 as YDEGEE. In DNA, the CDR3 is TGTGCCAGCAGCCAATACCGAGGGTTCGGGGCCAACGTCCTGACTTTC. Its protein product is CASSQYRGFGANVLTF.

This sequence joins TRBV6-1 and TRBJ2-1, with 8 bases lining up with TRBD1. With V trimmed by 7 bases and J by 15 bases, 8 bases remained unmatched. Germline CDR1 is MNHNS and CDR2 is SASEGT. CDR3 size: 11 residues. The CDR3 reads CASTPGTGPFF. As DNA, the CDR3 is TGTGCCAGCACCCCCGGGACAGGACCGTTCTTC.

The chain joins TRBV28 to TRBJ1-2; no definite D call. CDR3 length: 13 residues. The germline V and J ends were trimmed by 8 bases and 2 bases, with 12 bases remaining between them. Germline V gene sequence: CDR1 MDHEN, CDR2 SYDVKM. The CDR3 sequence is CASETGGNYGYTF. In DNA form, the CDR3 reads TGTGCCAGCGAAACCGGAGGGAACTATGGCTACACCTTC.

V usage is TRBV10-3 and J usage is TRBJ2-7, with 9 bases fitting TRBD1. CDR1 and CDR2 (germline): ENHRY, SYGVKD. Unmatched junction bases numbered 6, after V lost 2 bases and J lost 7 bases. The CDR3 runs to 14 residues. CDR3 in amino acids: CAISEPGQGREQYF. The CDR3 DNA reads TGTGCCATCAGTGAGCCGGGACAGGGTCGAGAGCAGTACTTC.

The chain employs TRBV11-3 and TRBJ2-1; TRBD2 matches at 13 bases. Trimming took 4 bases from V and 8 from J; bases not matched to a gene: 8. CDR1 and CDR2 (germline): SGHNT, YENEEA. The length of the CDR3 is 16 residues. The CDR3 spells CASSYGTSGITDEQFF. The CDR3 DNA is TGTGCCAGCAGCTACGGGACTAGCGGGATTACAGATGAGCAGTTCTTC.

This chain connects TRBV6-1 to TRBJ1-4; D is perhaps TRBD1 (5 bases). CDR3 length: 15 amino acids. V was cut by 2 bases and J by 5 bases, with 12 bases left in between. Germline values: CDR1 MNHNS, CDR2 SASEGT. CDR3 sequence: CASSETMGGNEKLFF. CDR3 nucleotides: TGTGCCAGCAGTGAAACAATGGGGGGGAATGAAAAACTGTTTTTT.

V and J are TRBV6-5 and TRBJ2-2; weak D call: TRBD2 (6 bases). Looked up from germline, CDR1 is MNHEY and CDR2 is SVGAGI. V was trimmed by 7 bases and J by 5 bases, leaving 11 bases between them. This CDR3 has 13 amino acids. Here the CDR3 DNA reads TGTGCCAGCAATCCGGCGGGAACCGGGGAGCTGTTTTTT. Its translation is CASNPAGTGELFF.

The chain uses TRBV28 and TRBJ1-2; 11 bases align to TRBD1. Germline CDR1 MDHEN, CDR2 SYDVKM. Trimming removed 5 bases from V and 6 bases from J; junction bases left unmatched: 11. The CDR3 loop spans 16 amino acids. The CDR3 nucleotides read TGTGCCAGCAGTACCCGGACAGGGGGCGAAGCGAATGGCTACACCTTC. Translated, it gives CASSTRTGGEANGYTF.

The gene calls are TRBV6-4 and TRBJ2-2; D gene ambiguous. V shed 6 bases and J shed 4 bases, with 15 bases lying between them. In germline, CDR1 is MRHNA, CDR2 SNTAGT. This CDR3 is 15 amino acids long. The chain's CDR3 is CASSTEADSTGELFF. The CDR3 nucleotides read TGTGCCAGCAGCACTGAAGCCGACTCCACCGGGGAGCTGTTTTTT.

The rearrangement links TRBV5-1 to TRBJ2-2; the match to TRBD2 covers 10 bases. V was clipped by 0 bases and J by 7 bases; unmatched bases: 3. This CDR3 comprises 15 residues. Germline V gene lookup returns CDR1 SGHRS and CDR2 YFSETQ. The CDR3 loop reads CASSLEVAGGGELFF. CDR3 in DNA: TGCGCCAGCAGCTTGGAGGTAGCGGGAGGCGGGGAGCTGTTTTTT.